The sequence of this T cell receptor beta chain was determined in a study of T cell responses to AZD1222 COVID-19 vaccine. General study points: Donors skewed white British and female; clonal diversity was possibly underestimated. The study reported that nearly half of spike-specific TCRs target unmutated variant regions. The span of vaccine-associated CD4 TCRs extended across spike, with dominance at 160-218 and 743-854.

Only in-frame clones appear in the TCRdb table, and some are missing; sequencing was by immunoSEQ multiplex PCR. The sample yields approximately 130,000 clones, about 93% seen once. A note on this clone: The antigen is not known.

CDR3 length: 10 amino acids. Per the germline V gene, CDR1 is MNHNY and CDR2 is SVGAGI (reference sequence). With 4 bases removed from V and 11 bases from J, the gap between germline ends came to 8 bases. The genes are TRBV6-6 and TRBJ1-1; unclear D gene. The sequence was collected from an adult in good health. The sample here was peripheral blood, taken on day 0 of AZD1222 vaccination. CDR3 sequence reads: CASSSLRAFF. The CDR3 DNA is TGTGCCAGCAGTTCCCTGAGGGCTTTCTTT.